These T cell receptor beta chains were read from a single sample in a study of blood T cell repertoires in COVID-19. Data came from immunoSEQ multiplex PCR; TCRdb stores just in-frame clones and leaves some out. The sample carries approximately 50,000 clones, approximately 78% recorded once. The sample was peripheral blood. Receptor source: a man aged 60 to 75 with COVID-19, enrolled during active disease. Both conserved end residues are part of each CDR3. The order of the fields is clone size, D gene, CDR3 length, V gene, J gene, CDR3 DNA, CDR3 protein. D genes are given only for firm matches. The size entry is marked missing in some rows and otherwise reads once, few, many or a size class.

size: .
D: TRBD2
length: 15
V: TRBV7-8
J: TRBJ2-1
DNA: TGTGCCAGCAGCTTCGGACTAGCGGGAGGAAATGAGCAGTTCTTC
CDR3: CASSFGLAGGNEQFF

size: .
D: TRBD1
length: 15
V: TRBV7-6
J: TRBJ1-1
DNA: TGTGCCAGCAGCTTAGGGGACAGCCGGAACACTGAAGCTTTCTTT
CDR3: CASSLGDSRNTEAFF

size: few
D: TRBD1
length: 15
V: TRBV7-8
J: TRBJ1-1
DNA: TGTGCCAGCAGCTTAGCGGGGACAGGGAGTCCTGAAGCTTTCTTT
CDR3: CASSLAGTGSPEAFF

size: .
D: .
length: 13
V: TRBV9
J: TRBJ2-7
DNA: TGTGCCAGCAGCTCGGGAACCCTCTACGAGCAGTACTTC
CDR3: CASSSGTLYEQYF

size: .
D: .
length: 15
V: TRBV11-3
J: TRBJ1-1
DNA: TGTGCCAGCAGCTCACTCGGACAGAGAGGCACTGAAGCTTTCTTT
CDR3: CASSSLGQRGTEAFF

size: .
D: .
length: 13
V: TRBV5-4
J: TRBJ2-3
DNA: TGTGCCAGCAGCTTGGGAGCTTCAGATACGCAGTATTTT
CDR3: CASSLGASDTQYF

size: few
D: .
length: 13
V: TRBV18
J: TRBJ1-4
DNA: TGTGCCAGCTCACCCATACGGGATGAAAAACTGTTTTTT
CDR3: CASSPIRDEKLFF

size: .
D: .
length: 14
V: TRBV5-1
J: TRBJ2-7
DNA: TGCGCCAGCAGCTTGGAGGCAGGGACCTACGAGCAGTACTTC
CDR3: CASSLEAGTYEQYF

size: .
D: .
length: 12
V: TRBV15
J: TRBJ2-7
DNA: TGTGCCACCAGCAGTTTAAATTACGAGCAGTACTTC
CDR3: CATSSLNYEQYF

size: .
D: .
length: 15
V: TRBV7-2
J: TRBJ1-5
DNA: TGTGCCAGCAGCCAGGGCAGGAATAGCAATCAGCCCCAGCATTTT
CDR3: CASSQGRNSNQPQHF

size: .
D: .
length: 15
V: TRBV6-5
J: TRBJ1-1
DNA: TGTGCCAGCAGTTACTCCCGGGGATCGAACACTGAAGCTTTCTTT
CDR3: CASSYSRGSNTEAFF

size: .
D: TRBD2
length: 15
V: TRBV19
J: TRBJ2-1
DNA: TGTGCCAGTAACGGCGAGGCTAGCGGGGGGTATGAGCAGTTCTTC
CDR3: CASNGEASGGYEQFF

size: few
D: TRBD1
length: 18
V: TRBV19
J: TRBJ1-5
DNA: TGTGCCAGTAGACAGGGACAGGGGCAACTTTATAGCAATCAGCCCCAGCATTTT
CDR3: CASRQGQGQLYSNQPQHF

size: .
D: .
length: 12
V: TRBV29-1
J: TRBJ1-2
DNA: TGCAGCGTTCAAAAGGCGGGGGACGGCTACACCTTC
CDR3: CSVQKAGDGYTF

size: .
D: .
length: 20
V: TRBV21-1
J: TRBJ2-7
DNA: TGTGCCAGCAGCGGGACCAACTGGGACGGGAGCGTGAAGCAGACCTACGAGCAGTACTTC
CDR3: CASSGTNWDGSVKQTYEQYF

size: .
D: .
length: 14
V: TRBV11-2
J: TRBJ1-1
DNA: TGTGCCAGCAGCGGCCGTTATACGAACACTGAAGCTTTCTTT
CDR3: CASSGRYTNTEAFF

size: .
D: .
length: 14
V: TRBV21-1
J: TRBJ2-7
DNA: TGTGCCAGCAGCAAGTTTGCAGGCTCCTACGAGCAGTACTTC
CDR3: CASSKFAGSYEQYF

size: .
D: TRBD1
length: 15
V: TRBV5-4
J: TRBJ2-7
DNA: TGTGCCAGCAGCTTATCCGGGACAGGGGGCTACGAGCAGTACTTC
CDR3: CASSLSGTGGYEQYF

size: .
D: .
length: 14
V: TRBV5-1
J: TRBJ2-3
DNA: TGCGCCAGCAGCTTCAGCAGGTCCACAGATACGCAGTATTTT
CDR3: CASSFSRSTDTQYF

size: .
D: .
length: 14
V: TRBV5-6
J: TRBJ2-7
DNA: TGTGCCAGCAGCTTGGCAGGACAGTCCTACGAGCAGTACTTC
CDR3: CASSLAGQSYEQYF

size: .
D: .
length: 16
V: TRBV5-1
J: TRBJ1-2
DNA: TGCGCCAGCAGCTTGGAAGAAGGGGATAGTAGCTATGGCTACACCTTC
CDR3: CASSLEEGDSSYGYTF

size: .
D: .
length: 14
V: TRBV7-2
J: TRBJ1-1
DNA: TGTGCCAGCATCCAACTGGTCATGAACACTGAAGCTTTCTTT
CDR3: CASIQLVMNTEAFF

size: .
D: .
length: 20
V: TRBV27
J: TRBJ2-7
DNA: TGTGCCAGCAGCCCCGGGCGGGGGGGGGACAGGGGCATAAGTCTCTACGAGCAGTACTTC
CDR3: CASSPGRGGDRGISLYEQYF

size: .
D: .
length: 17
V: TRBV3-1/TRBV3-2
J: TRBJ2-2
DNA: TGTGCCAGCAGCCACTTGGTACGGCGGCCCAACACCGGGGAGCTGTTTTTT
CDR3: CASSHLVRRPNTGELFF

size: .
D: TRBD1
length: 13
V: TRBV12-3/TRBV12-4
J: TRBJ2-2
DNA: TGTGCCAGCAGTACAGGGGAAATCGGGGAGCTGTTTTTT
CDR3: CASSTGEIGELFF

size: .
D: TRBD2
length: 17
V: TRBV11-2
J: TRBJ2-1
DNA: TGTGCCAGCAGCTTAGGAGGTCTAGCGGGGCCCTGGGGAGAGCAGTTCTTC
CDR3: CASSLGGLAGPWGEQFF

size: .
D: .
length: 12
V: TRBV6-5
J: TRBJ1-2
DNA: TGTGCCAGCAGCGAGGATACCTATGGCTACACCTTC
CDR3: CASSEDTYGYTF

size: .
D: .
length: 12
V: TRBV11-3
J: TRBJ2-7
DNA: TGTGCCAGCAGCCGATCGACACACGAGCAGTACTTC
CDR3: CASSRSTHEQYF